This TCR beta chain is drawn from a study of T-cell reconstitution after alpha-beta-depleted transplantation in children. Study-level findings and limits: By one year post-transplant, T-cell counts and diversity largely arose from T cells that were newly produced. Recipient T cells and thymic progenitors that survived gave rise to the high TCRbeta diversity observed at day 60 in some patients.

As it was prepared, the TCRbeta library received unique molecular identifiers. Via MiXCR, TCRdb re-called the PCR reads, giving one row per CDR3 protein. This table holds roughly 250,000 distinct CDR3 sequences, around 7.8% found once. V lost 4 bases and J lost 0; bases outside the gene matches: 14. CDR1 is LGHNA and CDR2 is YNFKEQ in the germline V gene. The CDR3 is 19 residues long. This clonotype was counted many times. Its cognate antigen is unknown. The clonotype comes from a male patient aged 10 to 17 who had a stem cell transplant for acute lymphoblastic leukemia, so the T cells may come from the graft donor. The rearrangement links TRBV4-2 to TRBJ1-5, with 8 bases aligning to TRBD1. The sample consisted of PBMCs, mostly from graft donor cells, taken 180 days after TCRalphabeta/CD19-depleted stem cell transplant. Written as DNA, the CDR3 is TGTGCCAGCAGCCCTGCGGCAGGGGGCACATATGGTAGCAATCAGCCCCAGCATTTT. It translates to CASSPAAGGTYGSNQPQHF.